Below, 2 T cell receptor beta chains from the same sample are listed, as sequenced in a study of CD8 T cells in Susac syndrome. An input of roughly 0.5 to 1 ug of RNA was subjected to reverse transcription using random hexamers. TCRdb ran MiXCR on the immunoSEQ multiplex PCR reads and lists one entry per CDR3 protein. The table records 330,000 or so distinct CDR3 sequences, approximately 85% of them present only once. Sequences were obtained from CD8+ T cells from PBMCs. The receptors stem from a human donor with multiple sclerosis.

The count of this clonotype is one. This chain's CDR3 is CASSLGITRDAEAFF. The CDR3 DNA reads TGTGCCAGCAGCTTAGGGATCACTAGGGATGCTGAAGCTTTCTTT. The chain joins TRBV11-2 to TRBJ1-1, with unresolved D. The germline V and J ends were trimmed by 1 base and 6 bases, with 15 bases remaining between them. Germline V gene sequence: CDR1 SGHAT, CDR2 FQNNGV. This CDR3 has 15 residues. Variable domain in full (rest from reference TRBV11-2 and TRBJ1-1): EAGVAQSPRYKIIEKRQSVAFWCNPISGHATLYWYQQILGQGPKLLIQFQNNGVVDDSQLPKDRFSAERLKGVDSTLKIQPAKLEDSAVYLCASSLGITRDAEAFFGQGTRLTVV.

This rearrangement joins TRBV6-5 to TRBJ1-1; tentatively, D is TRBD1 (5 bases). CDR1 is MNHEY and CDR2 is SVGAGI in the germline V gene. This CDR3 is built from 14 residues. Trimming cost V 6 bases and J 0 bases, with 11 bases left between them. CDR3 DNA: TGTGCCAGCAGGACGGGGGGACTGAACACTGAAGCTTTCTTT. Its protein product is CASRTGGLNTEAFF.